This T cell receptor beta chain was recovered during a study of immune cell composition in non-small cell lung cancer. Only in-frame clones appear in the TCRdb table, and some are missing; sequencing was by immunoSEQ multiplex PCR. The sample includes nearly 10,000 clones, about two thirds of them seen just once. The TCR originated in a human donor with non-small cell lung cancer. What was sequenced was lung tumor tissue.

The CDR3 DNA sequence: TGTGCCAGCAGACAACTAGCGGGGGGCACAGATACGCAGTATTTT. It specifies CASRQLAGGTDTQYF. The rearrangement joins TRBV7-2 to TRBJ2-3; 11 bases agree with TRBD2. V was clipped by 6 bases and J by 1 base; unmatched bases: 3. The CDR3 runs to 15 residues. CDR1 is SGHTA and CDR2 is FQGNSA in the germline V gene.